Listed below are T cell receptor beta chains from one sample, sequenced in a study of CD8 T cells in Susac syndrome. TCRdb used MiXCR to reprocess the immunoSEQ multiplex PCR reads, holding one entry per CDR3 protein. The repertoire holds under 85,000 distinct CDR3 sequences, with over 85% as singletons. The source material was CD8+ T cells from PBMCs. The receptors derive from a human donor with Susac syndrome. The CDR3 runs from the conserved cysteine through the conserved F or W. Fields, in order: J gene, V gene, clone size, D gene, CDR3 DNA, CDR3 protein. D genes are given only for firm matches. Clone size is stated in some rows and not others, as once, few, many or a class when expanded.

TRBJ1-1 | TRBV6-5 | - | TRBD1 | TGTGCCAGCAGCCCCTGGGACAGATTGAACACTGAAGCTTTCTTT | CASSPWDRLNTEAFF
TRBJ2-5 | TRBV20-1 | - | TRBD2 | TGCAGTGCTAGAGTCGCCGGGGGGGCCGAGACCCAGTACTTC | CSARVAGGAETQYF
TRBJ2-7 | TRBV13 | few | - | TGTGCCAGCAGTAGGGCAGTTCGGACCTACGAGCAGTACTTC | CASSRAVRTYEQYF
TRBJ1-6 | TRBV27 | - | - | TGTGCCAGCAGTTCAACTTACCGTTGGGACCTAGCACCCCTCCACTTT | CASSSTYRWDLAPLHF
TRBJ2-6 | TRBV19 | - | - | TGTGCCAGTAGTCCATCAGGGCCTCCCCTGACTTTC | CASSPSGPPLTF
TRBJ2-2 | TRBV7-9 | - | - | TGTGCCAGCAGCCAGCAACTAGGGAGGGGGGAGCTGTTTTTT | CASSQQLGRGELFF
TRBJ2-5 | TRBV12-3/TRBV12-4 | - | TRBD2 | TGTGCCAGCACTATGGGACTAGCGGGAGGGCCAAACCAAGAGACCCAGTACTTC | CASTMGLAGGPNQETQYF
TRBJ2-7 | TRBV28 | - | TRBD2 | TGTGCCAGCAGTGCCACTAGCGGGAGGACTCACTACGAGCAGTACTTC | CASSATSGRTHYEQYF
TRBJ2-5 | TRBV20-1 | - | TRBD2 | TGCAGTGCTAGATATCTAGCGGGGGGTGAGACCCAGTACTTC | CSARYLAGGETQYF
TRBJ2-3 | TRBV3-1 | once | - | TGTGCCAGCAGCCAATATTCTAGTTCTGGCGGAGAAAACACAGATACGCAGTATTTT | CASSQYSSSGGENTDTQYF
TRBJ2-7 | TRBV7-8 | once | - | TGTGCCAGCAGGAGGGACACTCCTTACGAGCAGTACTTC | CASRRDTPYEQYF
TRBJ2-5 | TRBV20-1 | once | TRBD2 | TGCAGTGCCTTACTAGCGGGGGGGCCGATCGAAGAGACCCAGTACTTC | CSALLAGGPIEETQYF
TRBJ2-3 | TRBV20-1 | - | TRBD2 | TGCAGTGCTAGTGCCGGGGGGTTCACAGATACGCAGTATTTT | CSASAGGFTDTQYF
TRBJ2-3 | TRBV9 | - | TRBD1 | TGTGCCAGCAGCACCCAGGGGGACACAGATACGCAGTATTTT | CASSTQGDTDTQYF
TRBJ1-2 | TRBV28 | - | TRBD1 | TGTGCCAGCACCACCCCCGGGACAGGGGCCCTCTATGGCTACACCTTC | CASTTPGTGALYGYTF
TRBJ1-3 | TRBV15 | - | - | TGTGCCACCAGCAGAGAGCGGGCCTCTGGAAACACCATATATTTT | CATSRERASGNTIYF
TRBJ1-1 | TRBV11-2 | - | - | TGTGCCAGCAGCTTGAGGGGACCCGGGCGGGATGAAGCTTTCTTT | CASSLRGPGRDEAFF
TRBJ2-5 | TRBV30 | - | - | TGTGCCCACTTTTCTTACAGTAAAGAGACCCAGTACTTC | CAHFSYSKETQYF
TRBJ1-2 | TRBV7-2 | - | TRBD1 | TGTGCCAGCAGTTTTGGACAGGGCGGCGGCTACACCTTC | CASSFGQGGGYTF
TRBJ2-7 | TRBV5-6 | - | TRBD1 | TGTGCCAGCAGCCAACAGGGGGCAGAGTACTTC | CASSQQGAEYF
TRBJ1-2 | TRBV6-2/TRBV6-3 | - | - | TGTGCCAGCAGTACCCTCAGGGGCGCGGGCGATGGCTACACCTTC | CASSTLRGAGDGYTF
TRBJ2-7 | TRBV6-6 | - | - | TGTGCCAGCAGTTACTCGGGGTGGCAGTACTTC | CASSYSGWQYF
TRBJ2-3 | TRBV20-1 | - | - | TGCAGTGCTAGCCCCATCGTGCGGGGCACAGATACGCAGTATTTT | CSASPIVRGTDTQYF
TRBJ2-1 | TRBV7-7 | - | TRBD2 | TGTGCCAGCAGCCAGTCGGGCGGGAGTAATGAGCAGTTCTTC | CASSQSGGSNEQFF
TRBJ1-1 | TRBV7-9 | - | - | TGTGCCAGCAGCTTAGGATCTAAGGGGTACACTGAAGCTTTCTTT | CASSLGSKGYTEAFF
TRBJ2-2 | TRBV14 | once | TRBD1 | TGTGCCAGCAGCCAATATAGGGGGCCGGACACCGGGGAGCTGTTTTTT | CASSQYRGPDTGELFF
TRBJ2-7 | TRBV12-3/TRBV12-4 | - | - | TGTGCCAGCACCTCTGGGCGGAAGCTTTCCTACGAGCAGTACTTC | CASTSGRKLSYEQYF